This entry describes one TCR beta chain. No antigen is known for it. Every isolated RNA sample was fully reverse transcribed, so sequencing captured expressed TCRB transcripts. TCRdb keeps only in-frame clones here, not all; method: immunoSEQ multiplex PCR. Of roughly 730,000 clones in the sample, roughly 13% were seen once. The data are from a study of beta chain features in type 1 diabetes. At the level of the study: The number of sorted cells examined across all samples was fewer than 110,000,000. General study findings and limits: There were fewer insertions and more deletions at the VDJ junctions of type 1 diabetes patients. Cells with high TCR expression could be over-represented by cDNA sequencing. In every one of the four CD4+ subsets, TCRB CDR3s were moderately but significantly shorter in Type 1 diabetes patients.

The germline V gene has CDR1 SGHRS and CDR2 YFSETQ. The CDR3 is made up of 15 amino acids. Unmatched junction bases numbered 10, after V lost 3 bases and J lost 5 bases. Sample: naive CD4+ T cells from blood. The chain is built from TRBV5-1 and TRBJ1-1; TRBD1 aligns across 7 bases. This clonotype was sampled from a man aged 18 to 29 with type 1 diabetes. The CDR3 sequence: CASSSGGQRRTEAFF. CDR3 DNA: TGCGCCAGCAGCTCGGGGGGACAGCGGCGGACTGAAGCTTTCTTT.